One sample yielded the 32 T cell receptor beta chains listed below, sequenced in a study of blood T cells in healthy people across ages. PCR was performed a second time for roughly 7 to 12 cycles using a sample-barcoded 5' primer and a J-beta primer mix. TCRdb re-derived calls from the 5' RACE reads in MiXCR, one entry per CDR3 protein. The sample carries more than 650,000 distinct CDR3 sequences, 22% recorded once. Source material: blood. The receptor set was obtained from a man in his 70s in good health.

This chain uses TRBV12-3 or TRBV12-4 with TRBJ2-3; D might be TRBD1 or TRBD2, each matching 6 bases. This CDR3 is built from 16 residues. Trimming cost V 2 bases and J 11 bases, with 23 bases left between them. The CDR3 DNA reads TGTGCCAGCAGTTTACCTCGGGGGCCAAGCACAGATGTGCAGTATTTT. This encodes CASSLPRGPSTDVQYF.

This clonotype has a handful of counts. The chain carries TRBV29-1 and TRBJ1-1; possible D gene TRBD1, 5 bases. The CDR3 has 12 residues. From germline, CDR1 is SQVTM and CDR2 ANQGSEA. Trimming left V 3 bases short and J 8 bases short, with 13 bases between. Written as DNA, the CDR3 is TGCAGCGTTGACATGGGCGGGGGGGAAGCTTTCTTT. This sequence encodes CSVDMGGGEAFF.

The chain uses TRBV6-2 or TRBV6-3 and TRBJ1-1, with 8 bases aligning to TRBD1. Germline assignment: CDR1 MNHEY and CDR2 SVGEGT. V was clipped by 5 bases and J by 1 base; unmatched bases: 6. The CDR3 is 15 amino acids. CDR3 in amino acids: CASSRRTGWNTEAFF. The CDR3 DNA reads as TGTGCCAGCAGTAGGAGGACAGGGTGGAACACTGAAGCTTTCTTT.

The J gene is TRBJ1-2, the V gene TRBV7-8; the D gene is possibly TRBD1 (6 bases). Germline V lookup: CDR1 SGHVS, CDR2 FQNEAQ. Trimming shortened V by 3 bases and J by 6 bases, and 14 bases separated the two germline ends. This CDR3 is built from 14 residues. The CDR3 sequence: CASSFPDRRNGYTF. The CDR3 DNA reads TGTGCCAGCAGCTTTCCCGACAGGCGGAATGGCTACACCTTC. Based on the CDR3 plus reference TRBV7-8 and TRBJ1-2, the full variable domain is GAGVSQSPRYKVAKRGQDVALRCDPISGHVSLFWYQQALGQGPEFLTYFQNEAQLDKSGLPSDRFFAERPEGSVSTLKIQRTQQEDSAVYLCASSFPDRRNGYTFGSGTRLTVV.

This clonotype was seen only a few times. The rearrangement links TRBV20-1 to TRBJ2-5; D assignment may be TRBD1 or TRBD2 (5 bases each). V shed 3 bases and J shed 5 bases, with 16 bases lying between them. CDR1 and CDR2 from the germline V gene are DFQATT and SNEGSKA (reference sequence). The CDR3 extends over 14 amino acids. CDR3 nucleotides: TGCAGTGCTAGGACCGGGACCCCCGATGAGACCCAGTACTTC. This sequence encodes CSARTGTPDETQYF.

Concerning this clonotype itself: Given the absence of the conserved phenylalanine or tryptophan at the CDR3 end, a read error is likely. CDR3 in amino acids: CASSAGLVSDEQFS. CDR3 DNA: TGTGCCAGCAGTGCGGGACTAGTATCTGATGAGCAGTTCTCC. This chain uses TRBV28 with TRBJ2-1, with 8 positions matching TRBD2. This CDR3 comprises 14 residues. Germline V gene sequence: CDR1 MDHEN, CDR2 SYDVKM. V lost 5 bases and J lost 8; bases outside the gene matches: 8.

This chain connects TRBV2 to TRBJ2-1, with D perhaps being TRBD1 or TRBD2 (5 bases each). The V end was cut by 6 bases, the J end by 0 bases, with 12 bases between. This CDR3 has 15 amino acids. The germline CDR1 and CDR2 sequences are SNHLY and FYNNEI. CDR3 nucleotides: TGTGCCAGCAGGACTGAGAGGGGCTCCTACAATGAGCAGTTCTTC. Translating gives CASRTERGSYNEQFF. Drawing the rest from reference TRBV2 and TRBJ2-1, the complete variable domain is EPEVTQTPSHQVTQMGQEVILRCVPISNHLYFYWYRQILGQKVEFLVSFYNNEISEKSEIFDDQFSVERPDGSNFTLKIRSTKLEDSAMYFCASRTERGSYNEQFFGPGTRLTVL.

CDR3: CASSRPTGTNEQFF. CDR3 nucleotide sequence: TGTGCCAGCTCACGGCCTACAGGGACCAATGAGCAGTTCTTC. The genes are TRBV18 and TRBJ2-1; D may be TRBD1 (6 bases). Trimming stripped 4 bases from V and 6 bases from J, with 13 bases between. CDR3 length: 14 amino acids. Germline V gives CDR1 KGHSH, CDR2 LQKENI.

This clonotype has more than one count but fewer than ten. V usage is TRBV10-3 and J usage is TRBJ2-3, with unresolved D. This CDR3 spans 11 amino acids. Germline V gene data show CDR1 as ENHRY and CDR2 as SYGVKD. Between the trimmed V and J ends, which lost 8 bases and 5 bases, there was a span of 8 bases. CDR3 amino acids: CAIGNQDTQYF. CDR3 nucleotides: TGTGCCATCGGAAATCAAGATACGCAGTATTTT.

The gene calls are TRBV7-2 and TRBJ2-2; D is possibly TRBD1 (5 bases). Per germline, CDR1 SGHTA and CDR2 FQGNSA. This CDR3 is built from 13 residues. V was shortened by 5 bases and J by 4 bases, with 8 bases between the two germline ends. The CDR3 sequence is CASSLDSTGELFF. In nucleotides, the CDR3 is TGTGCCAGCAGCCTAGACAGCACCGGGGAGCTGTTTTTT.

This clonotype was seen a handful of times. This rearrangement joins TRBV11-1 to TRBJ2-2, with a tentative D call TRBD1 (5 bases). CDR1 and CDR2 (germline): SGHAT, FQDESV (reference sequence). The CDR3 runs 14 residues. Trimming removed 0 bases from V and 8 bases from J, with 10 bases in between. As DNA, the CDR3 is TGTGCCAGCAGCTTAGCGCTTCCAGGGGGGGAGCTGTTTTTT. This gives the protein CASSLALPGGELFF.

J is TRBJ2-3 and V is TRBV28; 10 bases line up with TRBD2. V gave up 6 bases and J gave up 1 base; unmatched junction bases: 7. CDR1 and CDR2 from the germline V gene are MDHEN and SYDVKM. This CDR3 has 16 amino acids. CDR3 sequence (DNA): TGTGCCAGCAGCGTCCTAGCGGGAGCAGGCACAGATACGCAGTATTTT. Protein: CASSVLAGAGTDTQYF.

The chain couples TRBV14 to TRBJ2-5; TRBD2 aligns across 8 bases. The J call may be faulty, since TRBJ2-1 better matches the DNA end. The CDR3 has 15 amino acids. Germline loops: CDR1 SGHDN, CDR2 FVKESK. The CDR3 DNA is TGTGCCAGCAGCCCAGCGGGAGTACTACACAATGAGCAGTTCTTC. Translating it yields CASSPAGVLHNEQFF.

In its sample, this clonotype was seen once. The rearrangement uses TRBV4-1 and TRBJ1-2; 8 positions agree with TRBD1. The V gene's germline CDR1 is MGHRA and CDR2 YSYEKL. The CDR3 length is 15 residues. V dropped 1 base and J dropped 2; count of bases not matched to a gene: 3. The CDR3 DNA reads TGCGCCAGCAGCCAAGCGCGGGACAGGAACTATGGCTACACCTTC. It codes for CASSQARDRNYGYTF.

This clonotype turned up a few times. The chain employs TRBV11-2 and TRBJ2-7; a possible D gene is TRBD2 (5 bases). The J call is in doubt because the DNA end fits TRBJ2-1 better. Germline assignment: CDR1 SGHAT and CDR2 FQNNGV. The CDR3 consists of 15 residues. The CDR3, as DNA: TGTGCCAGCAGCGTTGCGCCTAGCTTGGGCAATGAGCAGTTCTTC. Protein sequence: CASSVAPSLGNEQFF.

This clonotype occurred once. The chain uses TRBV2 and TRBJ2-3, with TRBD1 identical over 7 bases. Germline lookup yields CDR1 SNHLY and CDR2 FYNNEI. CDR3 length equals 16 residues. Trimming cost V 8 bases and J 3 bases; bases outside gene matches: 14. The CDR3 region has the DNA TGTGCCAGCGGCCGGGACAGAAAAACTAGTACAGATACGCAGTATTTT. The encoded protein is CASGRDRKTSTDTQYF.

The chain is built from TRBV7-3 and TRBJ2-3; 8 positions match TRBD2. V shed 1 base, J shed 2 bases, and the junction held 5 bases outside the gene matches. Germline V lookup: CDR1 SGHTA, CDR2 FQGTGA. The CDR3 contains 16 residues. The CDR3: CASSLMTSALTDTQYF. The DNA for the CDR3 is TGTGCCAGCAGCTTAATGACTAGCGCCCTCACAGATACGCAGTATTTT.

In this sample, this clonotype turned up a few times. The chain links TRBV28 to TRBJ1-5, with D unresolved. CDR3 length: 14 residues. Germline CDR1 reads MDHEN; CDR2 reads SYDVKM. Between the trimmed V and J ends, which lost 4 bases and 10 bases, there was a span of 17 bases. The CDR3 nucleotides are TGTGCCAGCAGTTCCTGGACTGGCCTTGGACCCCAGCATTTT. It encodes CASSSWTGLGPQHF.

The CDR3 nucleotides read TGTGCCAGCAGCTCCCAATCGGGGCCGGTGAGCTATGGCTACACCTTC. Protein product: CASSSQSGPVSYGYTF. V usage is TRBV7-2 and J usage is TRBJ1-2; tentatively, D is TRBD1 (5 bases). CDR1 and CDR2 from the germline V gene are SGHTA and FQGNSA. CDR3 length equals 16 residues. The V and J ends lost 4 bases and 4 bases respectively, with 19 bases between them.

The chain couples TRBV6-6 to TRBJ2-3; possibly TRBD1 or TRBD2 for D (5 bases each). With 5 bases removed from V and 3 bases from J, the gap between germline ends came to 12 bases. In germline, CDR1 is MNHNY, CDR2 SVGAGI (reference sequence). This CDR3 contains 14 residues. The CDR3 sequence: CASSTWDGTDTQYF. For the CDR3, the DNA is TGTGCCAGCAGTACCTGGGACGGTACAGATACGCAGTATTTT.

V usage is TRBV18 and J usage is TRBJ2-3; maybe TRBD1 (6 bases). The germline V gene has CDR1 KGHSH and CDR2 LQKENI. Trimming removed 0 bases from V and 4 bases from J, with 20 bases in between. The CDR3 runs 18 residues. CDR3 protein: CASSPPGGGHRPPDTQYF. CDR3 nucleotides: TGTGCCAGCTCACCACCGGGTGGGGGACACCGCCCCCCAGATACGCAGTATTTT.

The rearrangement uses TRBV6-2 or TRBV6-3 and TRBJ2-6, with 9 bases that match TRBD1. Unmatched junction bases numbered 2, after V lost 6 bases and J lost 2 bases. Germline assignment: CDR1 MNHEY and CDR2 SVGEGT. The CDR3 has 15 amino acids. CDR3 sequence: CASSDRGTGANVLTF. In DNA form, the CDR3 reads TGTGCCAGCAGCGACAGGGGGACTGGGGCCAACGTCCTGACTTTC.

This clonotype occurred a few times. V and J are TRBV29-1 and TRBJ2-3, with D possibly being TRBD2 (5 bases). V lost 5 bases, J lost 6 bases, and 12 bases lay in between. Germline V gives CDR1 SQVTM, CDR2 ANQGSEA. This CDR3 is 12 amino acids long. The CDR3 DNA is TGCAGCGTTCGGCCCGGCGGGGATACGCAGTATTTT. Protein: CSVRPGGDTQYF.

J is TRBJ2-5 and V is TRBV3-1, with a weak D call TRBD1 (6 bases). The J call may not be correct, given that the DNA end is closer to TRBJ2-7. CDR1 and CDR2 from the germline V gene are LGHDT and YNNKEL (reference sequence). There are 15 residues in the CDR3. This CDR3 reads CASSQAGTSTYEQYF. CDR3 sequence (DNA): TGTGCCAGCAGCCAAGCCGGGACATCCACCTACGAGCAGTACTTC.

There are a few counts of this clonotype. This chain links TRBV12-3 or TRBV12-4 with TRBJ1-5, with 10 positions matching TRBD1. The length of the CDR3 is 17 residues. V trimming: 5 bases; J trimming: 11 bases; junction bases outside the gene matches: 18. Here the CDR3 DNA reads TGTGCCAGCAGTACAATCCGGTCGACAGGGGGCCAATCATCCCAGCATTTT. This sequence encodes CASSTIRSTGGQSSQHF.

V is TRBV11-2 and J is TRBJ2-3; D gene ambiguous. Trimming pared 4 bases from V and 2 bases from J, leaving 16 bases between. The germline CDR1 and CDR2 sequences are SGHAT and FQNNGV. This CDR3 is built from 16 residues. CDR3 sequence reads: CASSSEPVGATDTQYF. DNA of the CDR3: TGTGCCAGCAGCTCAGAGCCGGTTGGTGCCACAGATACGCAGTATTTT.

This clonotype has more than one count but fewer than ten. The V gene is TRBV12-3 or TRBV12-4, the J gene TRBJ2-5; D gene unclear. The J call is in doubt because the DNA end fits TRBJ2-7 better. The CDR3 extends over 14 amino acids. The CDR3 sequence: CASSSMTLSYEQYF. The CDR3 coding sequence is TGTGCCAGCAGCTCCATGACACTCTCCTACGAGCAGTACTTC.

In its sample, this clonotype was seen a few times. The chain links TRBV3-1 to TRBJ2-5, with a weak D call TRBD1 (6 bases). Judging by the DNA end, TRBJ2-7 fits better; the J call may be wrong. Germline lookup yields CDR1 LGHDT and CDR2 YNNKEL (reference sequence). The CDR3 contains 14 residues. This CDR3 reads CASSRQGTVNEQYF. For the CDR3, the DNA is TGTGCCAGCAGCCGTCAGGGGACGGTAAACGAGCAGTACTTC.

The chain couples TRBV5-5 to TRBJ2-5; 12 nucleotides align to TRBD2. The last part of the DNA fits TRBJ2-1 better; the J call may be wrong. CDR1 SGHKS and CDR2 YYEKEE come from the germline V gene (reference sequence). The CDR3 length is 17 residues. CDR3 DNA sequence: TGTGCCAGCAGCTTGGGTCCTAGCGGGAGGGAAAGGAATGAGCAGTTCTTC. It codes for CASSLGPSGRERNEQFF.

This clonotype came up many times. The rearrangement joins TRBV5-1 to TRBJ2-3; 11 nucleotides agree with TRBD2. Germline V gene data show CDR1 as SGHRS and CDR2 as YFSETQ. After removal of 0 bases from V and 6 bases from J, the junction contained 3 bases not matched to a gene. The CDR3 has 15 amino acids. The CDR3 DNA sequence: TGCGCCAGCAGCTTGGAGGCTAGCGGGGGGGATACGCAGTATTTT. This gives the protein CASSLEASGGDTQYF.

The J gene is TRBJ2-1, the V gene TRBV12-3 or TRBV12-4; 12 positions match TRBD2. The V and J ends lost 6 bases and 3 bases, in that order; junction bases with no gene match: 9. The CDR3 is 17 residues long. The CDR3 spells CASSKKGLAGIYNEQFF. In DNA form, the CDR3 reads TGTGCCAGCAGCAAAAAAGGACTAGCGGGGATCTACAATGAGCAGTTCTTC.

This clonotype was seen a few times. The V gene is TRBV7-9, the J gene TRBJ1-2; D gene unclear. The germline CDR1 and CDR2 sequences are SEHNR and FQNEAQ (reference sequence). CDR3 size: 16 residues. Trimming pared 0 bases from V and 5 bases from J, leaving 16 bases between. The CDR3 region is CASSLAMGNPLYGYTF. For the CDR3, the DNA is TGTGCCAGCAGCTTAGCGATGGGAAACCCTCTTTATGGCTACACCTTC.